One TCR beta chain is described in this entry. The antigen is undetermined. The data are from a study of siplizumab effects on memory and regulatory T cells. Some clones are missing from TCRdb's copy, which holds only in-frame ones; the method was immunoSEQ multiplex PCR. The repertoire includes more than 75,000 clones, more than 85% of them detected once, and roughly 7.1% sits in the top ten. Study-wide results and caveats: In siplizumab cultures, the suppressive function of proliferating Tregs remained unconfirmed.

The germline CDR1 and CDR2 sequences are LGHNT and FRNRAP. The CDR3 has 14 residues. The V segment lost 4 bases and the J segment 4 bases; nucleotides outside the gene matches: 2. This receptor was taken from a human donor in good health. The sample comprised CD8+ T cells sorted from blood. The V call is TRBV12-5, the J call TRBJ2-1; the match to TRBD1 covers 9 bases. CDR3 sequence reads: CASGSGTGYNEQFF. In DNA form, the CDR3 reads TGTGCTAGTGGTTCCGGGACAGGGTACAATGAGCAGTTCTTC.